These 24 T cell receptor beta chains originate from one sample sequenced in a study of circulating tumor DNA in untreated peripheral T-cell lymphoma. Sequencing used immunoSEQ multiplex PCR; TCRdb keeps in-frame clones, though not all of them. The data show fewer than 8,000 clones, 77% seen once. The sequencing sample was made of tumor tissue. All receptors derive from a human donor with peripheral T-cell lymphoma.

This clone is labeled as medium-sized. The rearrangement links TRBV11-3 to TRBJ1-6, with D possibly matching TRBD1 (6 bases). Trimming removed 6 bases from V and 7 bases from J, with 16 bases in between. Looked up from germline, CDR1 is SGHNT and CDR2 is YENEEA. The CDR3 is 15 residues long. CDR3 residues: CASSLAGVGNSPLHF. The CDR3, as DNA: TGTGCCAGCAGTCTAGCAGGGGTAGGCAATTCACCCCTCCACTTT.

The chain couples TRBV11-3 to TRBJ1-5; D tentatively reads TRBD1 or TRBD2 (5 bases each). The J call may be incorrect, as the DNA end agrees better with TRBJ2-3. Germline V gene data show CDR1 as SGHNT and CDR2 as YENEEA. The CDR3 loop spans 16 amino acids. The DNA for the CDR3 is TGTGCCAGCAGCCCTATAAGTGGGACGGGAAATCAGCCCCAGTATTTT. It yields the protein CASSPISGTGNQPQYF.

V and J are TRBV19 and TRBJ1-6, with unresolved D. CDR3 length: 13 amino acids. Looked up from germline, CDR1 is LNHDA and CDR2 is SQIVND (reference sequence). V was trimmed by 4 bases and J by 7 bases, leaving 8 bases between them. The chain's CDR3 is CASSTLANSPLHF. As DNA, the CDR3 is TGTGCCAGTAGTACGCTGGCGAATTCACCCCTCCACTTT.

This chain connects TRBV5-1 to TRBJ1-4, with D possibly matching TRBD1 (6 bases). The CDR3 runs 15 residues. CDR1 SGHRS and CDR2 YFSETQ come from the germline V gene. Trimming took off 7 bases at V and 3 bases at J, with 16 bases between the two ends. This chain's CDR3 is CASGLGGGPNEKLFF. CDR3 nucleotides: TGCGCCAGCGGTCTGGGAGGGGGACCTAATGAAAAACTGTTTTTT.

The J gene is TRBJ2-3, the V gene TRBV29-1, with a weak D call TRBD1 (5 bases). V lost 4 bases and J 1 base, leaving 6 bases between the germline ends. CDR1 and CDR2 from the germline V gene are SQVTM and ANQGSEA. The CDR3 runs 12 residues. CDR3 in amino acids: CSVGRGTDTQYF. The DNA of the CDR3 is TGCAGCGTTGGCAGGGGCACAGATACGCAGTATTTT.

Relative to its sample, this clone is medium-sized (0.01 to 0.1%). This chain uses TRBV11-3 with TRBJ2-7; 9 bases are shared with TRBD1. The CDR3 spans 15 residues. V shed 6 bases and J 1 base; nucleotides not matched to a gene: 7. Germline V gene sequence: CDR1 SGHNT, CDR2 YENEEA. The CDR3: CASRSPGQGSYEQYF. CDR3 sequence (DNA): TGTGCCAGCAGGTCCCCGGGACAGGGATCCTACGAGCAGTACTTC.

The chain carries TRBV19 and TRBJ1-5; maybe TRBD1 (5 bases). V was shortened by 4 bases and J by 6 bases, with 10 bases between the two germline ends. The CDR3 is 13 residues long. Germline V gene sequence: CDR1 LNHDA, CDR2 SQIVND (reference sequence). This CDR3 reads CASSTTVVQPQHF. As DNA, the CDR3 is TGTGCCAGTAGTACGACAGTTGTTCAGCCCCAGCATTTT.

Concerning this clone: Germline and junction disagree at one end, which may indicate a read error. The CDR3 loop reads CASSQDATGTGGKAFF. CDR3 in DNA: TGTGCCAGCAGCCAAGACGCAACCGGGACAGGGGGTAAAGCTTTTTTT. V gene TRBV14 combines with J gene TRBJ1-1, with TRBD1 identical over 11 bases. CDR3 size: 16 residues. Germline lookup yields CDR1 SGHDN and CDR2 FVKESK.

This chain's CDR3 is CASSSYELPGAYEQFF. The CDR3 DNA follows: TGTGCCAGTAGCTCATATGAACTCCCCGGGGCATATGAGCAGTTCTTC. J is TRBJ2-1 and V is TRBV19; D assignment may be TRBD1 or TRBD2 (5 bases each). The germline CDR1 and CDR2 sequences are LNHDA and SQIVND (reference sequence). The CDR3 sequence is 16 residues long. Deletions cut 6 bases from V and 8 bases from J, with 23 bases between.

This clone was recorded once. This sequence joins TRBV22-1 and TRBJ2-5; the table's D call TRBD2 went unverified against the DNA. TRBV22-1 constitutes a pseudogene. There are 13 residues in the CDR3. The CDR3 protein is CASSEEGRETQYF. CDR3 nucleotide sequence: TGTGCCAGCAGTGAGGAGGGGAGGGAGACCCAGTACTTC.

The V gene is TRBV12-5, the J gene TRBJ2-6, with TRBD2 as a possible D gene (5 bases). The CDR3 consists of 16 residues. Germline V lookup: CDR1 LGHNT, CDR2 FRNRAP. The CDR3 bases are TGTGCCAGCGCTGGAGGAGCTAGCTCTGGGGCCAACGTCCTGACTTTC. It specifies CASAGGASSGANVLTF.

The rearrangement joins TRBV29-1 to TRBJ2-3; 7 bases align to TRBD2. Germline V gene sequence: CDR1 SQVTM, CDR2 ANQGSEA. J lost 5 bases, V lost 4 bases, and 6 bases had no gene match. This CDR3 is 13 amino acids long. Here the CDR3 DNA reads TGCAGCGTTGTTATGGGGGGGATAGATACGCAGTATTTT. Translation: CSVVMGGIDTQYF.

V is TRBV6-8 and J is TRBJ1-1; D may be TRBD1 (6 bases). This CDR3 has 15 residues. Germline-derived CDR1 and CDR2 are MNHGY and SAAAGT. Deletions cut 0 bases from V and 2 bases from J, with 10 bases between. The CDR3 reads CASSYSSGQNTEAFF. The CDR3 nucleotides are TGTGCCAGCAGTTACTCATCGGGACAAAACACTGAAGCTTTCTTT.

The CDR3 spells CASSNWGSSYNSPLHF. The CDR3 region has the DNA TGTGCCAGTAGTAATTGGGGCAGCTCCTATAATTCACCCCTCCACTTT. The chain joins TRBV19 to TRBJ1-6; possible D gene TRBD1, 5 bases. From germline, CDR1 is LNHDA and CDR2 SQIVND (reference sequence). V gave up 4 bases and J gave up 0 bases, with 10 bases separating them. The CDR3 sequence is 16 residues long.

This chain uses TRBV29-1 with TRBJ1-2; D is undetermined. From germline, CDR1 is SQVTM and CDR2 ANQGSEA. The CDR3 length is 13 residues. With 6 bases removed from V and 0 bases from J, the gap between germline ends came to 11 bases. The CDR3 sequence is CSVATGPNYGYTF. Written as DNA, the CDR3 is TGCAGCGTGGCAACCGGGCCTAACTATGGCTACACCTTC.

The chain uses TRBV6-8 and TRBJ1-2; possible D gene TRBD1, 5 bases. Germline CDR1 and CDR2: MNHGY and SAAAGT. The CDR3 totals 14 residues. V gave up 6 bases and J gave up 7 bases, with 18 bases separating them. The CDR3 reads CASSIQGIVVGYTF. CDR3 sequence (DNA): TGTGCCAGCAGCATCCAGGGAATAGTAGTTGGCTACACCTTC.

The chain employs TRBV28 and TRBJ1-1; D ambiguous. The V gene lost 3 bases and the J gene lost 0 bases, with 5 bases spanning the gap. Germline V lookup: CDR1 MDHEN, CDR2 SYDVKM. The CDR3 extends over 13 amino acids. Written as DNA, the CDR3 is TGTGCCAGCAGTTTGTTAGTGAACACTGAAGCTTTCTTT. The encoded protein is CASSLLVNTEAFF.

This rearrangement joins TRBV28 to TRBJ1-1; 8 nucleotides line up with TRBD1. The CDR3 runs to 13 residues. In germline, CDR1 is MDHEN, CDR2 SYDVKM. Losses at the gene ends were 7 bases for V and 6 bases for J; bases not matched to a gene: 7. The CDR3, as DNA: TGTGCCAGCATCAGCCAGGGGGCTGCTGAAGCTTTCTTT. This codes for CASISQGAAEAFF.

The rearrangement uses TRBV23-1 and TRBJ1-4; D unresolved. TRBV23-1 is assigned to the ORF class and has an uncertain function. The CDR3 runs 16 residues. V lost 4 bases to trimming and J lost 2 bases, with 14 bases between them. Here the CDR3 reads CASSPMIGDTNEKLFF. CDR3 nucleotides: TGCGCCAGCAGTCCAATGATAGGAGATACTAATGAAAAACTGTTTTTT.

This clone appeared once. The chain links TRBV6-8 to TRBJ1-5; maybe TRBD1 (6 bases). Per the germline V gene, CDR1 is MNHGY and CDR2 is SAAAGT. V dropped 5 bases and J dropped 7 bases, with 12 bases sitting between them. The CDR3 extends over 13 amino acids. For the CDR3, the DNA is TGTGCCAGCAGTGCTGGGGGGGGCCAGCCCCAGCATTTT. Translation gives CASSAGGGQPQHF.

The rearrangement joins TRBV29-1 to TRBJ2-7; the match to TRBD1 covers 9 bases. The germline V gene encodes CDR1 SQVTM and CDR2 ANQGSEA. The trim removed 5 bases at V and 6 bases at J, leaving 5 bases unmatched. The CDR3 spans 12 residues. Here the CDR3 reads CSVTGGRREQYF. In DNA, the CDR3 is TGCAGCGTTACAGGGGGCCGGCGCGAGCAGTACTTC.

In this sample, this clone is medium-sized. The chain uses TRBV19 and TRBJ1-1; tentative D call: TRBD1 (6 bases). This CDR3 region has 14 residues. Germline lookup yields CDR1 LNHDA and CDR2 SQIVND (reference sequence). V lost 3 bases and J lost 3, with 11 bases in between. The CDR3 region has the DNA TGTGCCAGTAGTATCGGCAGGGGAGACACTGAAGCTTTCTTT. It is translated as CASSIGRGDTEAFF.

The chain employs TRBV30 and TRBJ1-5; D is uncertain. The length of the CDR3 is 14 residues. The V gene's germline CDR1 is GTSNPN and CDR2 SVGIG (reference sequence). With 0 bases removed from V and 0 bases from J, the gap between germline ends came to 6 bases. The chain's CDR3 is CAWSVGNSNQPQHF. CDR3 bases: TGTGCCTGGAGTGTGGGAAATAGCAATCAGCCCCAGCATTTT.

V and J are TRBV19 and TRBJ1-1, with D unresolved. V was clipped by 8 bases and J by 2 bases, with 9 bases between them. Germline loops: CDR1 LNHDA, CDR2 SQIVND (reference sequence). The CDR3 is 12 amino acids. The CDR3 region has the DNA TGTGCCAGTGGGCAAAGAAACACTGAAGCTTTCTTT. This gives the protein CASGQRNTEAFF.